What follows are 10 T cell receptor beta chains derived from one specimen sequenced in a study of blood T cell repertoires in COVID-19. Assay: immunoSEQ multiplex PCR; the TCRdb copy retains only in-frame clones and omits some. The sample shows 150,000 to 200,000 clones, under 80% of them seen only once. Sequenced material: PBMCs or T cells enriched from blood (not recorded which). Source of these receptors: a woman in her 50s with acute COVID-19.

This chain connects TRBV28 to TRBJ1-1; D call uncertain. The CDR3 is 11 residues long. The V gene lost 3 bases and the J gene lost 6 bases, with 5 bases spanning the gap. The germline gives CDR1 MDHEN, CDR2 SYDVKM. The CDR3 DNA reads TGTGCCAGCAGTTTCGTTTCTGAAGCTTTCTTT. Its protein is CASSFVSEAFF.

The chain joins TRBV3-1 (or the pseudogene TRBV3-2) to TRBJ2-5, with 7 bases aligning to TRBD1. The CDR3 loop spans 15 amino acids. Trimming removed 4 bases from V and 3 bases from J; junction bases left unmatched: 8. Germline CDR1 is LGHDT and CDR2 is YNNKEL (reference sequence). CDR3 protein: CASSRRTGPEETQYF. The CDR3 coding sequence is TGTGCCAGCAGCCGACGGACAGGCCCAGAAGAGACCCAGTACTTC.

This clone was counted a single time. The chain combines TRBV6-4 with TRBJ2-3; 8 positions agree with TRBD2. The germline CDR1 and CDR2 sequences are MRHNA and SNTAGT. The CDR3 totals 15 residues. V lost 3 bases and J lost 4; bases outside the gene matches: 6. CDR3 protein: CASSDGTRVADTQYF. The CDR3 DNA follows: TGTGCCAGCAGTGATGGGACTAGGGTTGCAGATACGCAGTATTTT.

This clone was detected ten times or more. This sequence joins TRBV7-9 and TRBJ1-1, with 7 positions matching TRBD1. Trimming removed 5 bases from V and 4 bases from J; junction bases left unmatched: 4. Germline V gene data show CDR1 as SEHNR and CDR2 as FQNEAQ (reference sequence). This CDR3 has 13 amino acids. This CDR3 reads CASSRQGGTEAFF. CDR3 DNA: TGTGCCAGCAGCCGACAGGGAGGCACTGAAGCTTTCTTT.

CDR3 DNA sequence: TGTGCCATCAGTGAACGACAGGGGGCCAACACCGGGGAGCTGTTTTTT. It codes for CAISERQGANTGELFF. The genes are TRBV10-3 and TRBJ2-2; 10 bases are a match to TRBD1. Unmatched junction bases numbered 3, after V lost 3 bases and J lost 2 bases. The CDR3 extends over 16 amino acids. CDR1 ENHRY and CDR2 SYGVKD come from the germline V gene.

This sequence joins TRBV12-3 or TRBV12-4 and TRBJ1-2, with 8 bases that match TRBD1. The CDR3 totals 12 residues. Losses at the gene ends were 6 bases for V and 6 bases for J; bases not matched to a gene: 3. The CDR3 reads CASRNRGDGYTF. DNA of the CDR3: TGTGCCAGCAGGAACAGGGGGGATGGCTACACCTTC.

The J gene is TRBJ1-6, the V gene TRBV5-1; TRBD1 aligns across 7 bases. Germline lookup yields CDR1 SGHRS and CDR2 YFSETQ. V lost 0 bases, J lost 4 bases, and 7 bases stayed unmatched. This CDR3 is built from 17 residues. In DNA, the CDR3 is TGCGCCAGCAGCTTGGGGGACAGCGTAAGGTATAATTCACCCCTCCACTTT. Translating gives CASSLGDSVRYNSPLHF.

The count of this clone is one. V usage is TRBV5-1 and J usage is TRBJ1-3; D unresolved. The germline gives CDR1 SGHRS, CDR2 YFSETQ. The CDR3 spans 14 residues. Deletions cut 3 bases from V and 0 bases from J, with 7 bases between. As DNA, the CDR3 is TGCGCCAGCAGCTCGAGTATCTCTGGAAACACCATATATTTT. This gives the protein CASSSSISGNTIYF.

This clone was recorded a few times. V usage is TRBV28 and J usage is TRBJ1-3, with unresolved D. CDR3 length equals 13 residues. Germline V gene sequence: CDR1 MDHEN, CDR2 SYDVKM. The V and J ends lost 5 bases and 5 bases respectively, with 10 bases between them. The CDR3 nucleotides read TGTGCCAGCAGTGAAGAGTTTAGAAACACCATATATTTT. Its protein product is CASSEEFRNTIYF.

V gene TRBV7-3 combines with J gene TRBJ2-1; 9 nucleotides match TRBD2. V shed 6 bases and J 6 bases; nucleotides not matched to a gene: 15. CDR3 size: 17 residues. The germline CDR1 and CDR2 sequences are SGHTA and FQGTGA. The CDR3 loop reads CASSKPSAGGSSNEQFF. CDR3 bases: TGTGCCAGCAGTAAGCCTTCAGCGGGGGGCTCAAGCAATGAGCAGTTCTTC.